Below are 26 T cell receptor beta chains sequenced from a single sample in a study of shared clonotypes between healthy human individuals. Terminally differentiated effector memory CD45RA+ cells were excluded by CCR7 positive selection of CD45RO-negative cells. Clones were read by immunoSEQ multiplex PCR, and TCRdb kept only the in-frame ones, dropping some. This sample has some 2.1 million clones, with less than 95% found just once. Input material: naive CD8+ T cells sorted from blood. Every receptor here comes from a man between 18 and 35 years old in good health.

The CDR3 loop is CASRTNLAVHTDTQYF. DNA for the CDR3: TGCGCCAGCAGAACGAACCTAGCGGTCCACACAGATACGCAGTATTTT. V gene TRBV5-1 combines with J gene TRBJ2-3; 7 nucleotides align to TRBD2. Germline CDR1 SGHRS, CDR2 YFSETQ. The CDR3 is 16 residues long. J gave up 2 bases and V 5 bases, and 11 bases lay outside the gene matches.

Worth noting for this clone: Distinct nucleotide sequences in the sample also encode this CDR3. The rearrangement uses TRBV6-5 and TRBJ2-7; 13 bases fit TRBD2. Germline CDR1 is MNHEY and CDR2 is SVGAGI. The CDR3 is made up of 14 amino acids. The V gene end was trimmed by 5 bases and the J gene end by 6 bases; junction bases not matched to a gene: 4. Written as DNA, the CDR3 is TGTGCCAGCAGTCCCGGACTAGCGGGAGTCGAGCAGTACTTC. Translating it yields CASSPGLAGVEQYF.

This chain uses TRBV27 with TRBJ2-5; D possibly corresponds to TRBD2 (5 bases). Germline CDR1 MNHEY, CDR2 SMNVEV (reference sequence). The CDR3 is 12 amino acids. With 5 bases removed from V and 5 bases from J, the gap between germline ends came to 9 bases. The CDR3 sequence: CASSQSGETQYF. The CDR3 nucleotides are TGTGCCAGCAGTCAAAGCGGCGAGACCCAGTACTTC.

The chain combines TRBV9 with TRBJ1-4; no reliable D call. Trimming cost V 0 bases and J 8 bases, with 11 bases left between them. The CDR3 runs 14 residues. CDR1 and CDR2 from the germline V gene are SGDLS and YYNGEE. Written as DNA, the CDR3 is TGTGCCAGCAGCGTAGGATCTACGGGCGAAAAACTGTTTTTT. Protein product: CASSVGSTGEKLFF.

The genes are TRBV5-1 and TRBJ1-4, with 7 bases fitting TRBD1. The CDR3 loop spans 14 amino acids. V lost 0 bases to trimming and J lost 6 bases; unmatched junction nucleotides: 2. Germline CDR1 SGHRS, CDR2 YFSETQ. CDR3 amino acids: CASSLEQGYEKLFF. DNA of the CDR3: TGCGCCAGCAGCTTGGAACAGGGGTATGAAAAACTGTTTTTT.

The rearrangement links TRBV9 to TRBJ2-1; no clear D. Germline CDR1 is SGDLS and CDR2 is YYNGEE. Deletions cut 3 bases from V and 5 bases from J, with 12 bases between. The CDR3 is 14 amino acids. This CDR3 is CASSEAAVDNEQFF. CDR3 DNA: TGTGCCAGCAGCGAGGCGGCCGTGGACAATGAGCAGTTCTTC.

This chain links TRBV10-2 with TRBJ1-3; D not certain. V gave up 6 bases and J gave up 3 bases, with 6 bases separating them. The germline V gene encodes CDR1 WSHSY and CDR2 SAAADI. The CDR3 length is 12 residues. This chain's CDR3 is CASRDDGNTIYF. The CDR3 DNA is TGCGCCAGCAGGGACGATGGAAACACCATATATTTT.

V and J are TRBV19 and TRBJ2-7; perhaps D is TRBD1 or TRBD2 (5 bases each). This CDR3 has 12 residues. Trimming removed 5 bases from V and 7 bases from J, with 12 bases in between. Germline V gene data show CDR1 as LNHDA and CDR2 as SQIVND (reference sequence). CDR3 DNA: TGTGCCAGTAGTCCCGAGAGGGGAGAGCAGTACTTC. Amino acids: CASSPERGEQYF.

This chain links TRBV5-6 with TRBJ1-1; unclear D gene. Trimming pared 6 bases from V and 1 base from J, leaving 13 bases between. The CDR3 extends over 14 amino acids. The germline gives CDR1 SGHDT, CDR2 YYEEEE. The CDR3 DNA reads TGTGCCAGCAAGTTTTACGCTGGGAACACTGAAGCTTTCTTT. This gives the protein CASKFYAGNTEAFF.

V and J are TRBV10-1 and TRBJ2-1; TRBD2 matches 9 bases. Germline V lookup: CDR1 WNHNN, CDR2 SYGVQD (reference sequence). The trim removed 3 bases at V and 8 bases at J, leaving 8 bases unmatched. The CDR3 runs to 15 residues. CDR3 protein: CASSEGGGAVDEQFF. The CDR3 DNA is TGCGCCAGCAGTGAAGGCGGGGGGGCGGTCGATGAGCAGTTCTTC.

The genes are TRBV5-1 and TRBJ2-7; 7 bases agree with TRBD2. V was clipped by 0 bases and J by 3 bases; unmatched bases: 6. Germline V lookup: CDR1 SGHRS, CDR2 YFSETQ. The CDR3 runs 15 residues. The CDR3 DNA follows: TGCGCCAGCAGCTTGGAGTCTAGCGGCCTCTACGAGCAGTACTTC. Amino acid sequence: CASSLESSGLYEQYF.

The rearrangement uses TRBV6-6 and TRBJ2-7; D gene unclear. This CDR3 is built from 15 residues. The V gene's germline CDR1 is MNHNY and CDR2 SVGAGI (reference sequence). V lost 7 bases, J lost 7 bases, and 23 bases lay in between. DNA of the CDR3: TGTGCCAGCACTTTGTCCCCATTCGGGCCACAGGAGCAGTACTTC. This sequence encodes CASTLSPFGPQEQYF.

This chain links TRBV15 with TRBJ1-2; D is undetermined. This CDR3 comprises 15 residues. Germline V gene lookup returns CDR1 LNHNV and CDR2 YYDKDF (reference sequence). Trimming cost V 3 bases and J 3 bases, with 14 bases left between them. CDR3 nucleotides: TGTGCCACCAGCAGGCTCGCAGGAGTCTACTATGGCTACACCTTC. This sequence encodes CATSRLAGVYYGYTF.

The chain couples TRBV9 to TRBJ2-5; no firm D call. The CDR3 totals 15 residues. The V end lost 1 base, the J end lost 1 base, and 11 bases lay between the germline ends. The germline gives CDR1 SGDLS, CDR2 YYNGEE. CDR3 residues: CASSVIGRIQETQYF. DNA of the CDR3: TGTGCCAGCAGCGTAATCGGGCGGATCCAAGAGACCCAGTACTTC.

V is TRBV27 and J is TRBJ2-1, with a weak D call TRBD1 (6 bases). Germline assignment: CDR1 MNHEY and CDR2 SMNVEV (reference sequence). V lost 3 bases to trimming and J lost 6 bases, with 21 bases between them. The CDR3 has 17 residues. The CDR3 DNA follows: TGTGCCAGCAGTTTGGTCGGTGTGCAGGGGCTTAGCAATGAGCAGTTCTTC. As protein: CASSLVGVQGLSNEQFF.

Here the CDR3 DNA reads TGTGCCTGGAGTATGGGACCCAGCTCCTACGAGCAGTACTTC. Its translation is CAWSMGPSSYEQYF. This chain connects TRBV30 to TRBJ2-7; TRBD1 or TRBD2 may be the D gene (5 bases each). The CDR3 is made up of 14 amino acids. With 2 bases removed from V and 0 bases from J, the gap between germline ends came to 11 bases. Germline assignment: CDR1 GTSNPN and CDR2 SVGIG (reference sequence).

This chain connects TRBV7-9 to TRBJ2-3; no firm D call. This CDR3 contains 15 residues. From germline, CDR1 is SEHNR and CDR2 FQNEAQ (reference sequence). Between the trimmed V and J ends, which lost 5 bases and 2 bases, there was a span of 14 bases. This CDR3 is CASSAREAPTDTQYF. CDR3 DNA: TGTGCCAGCAGCGCCCGCGAGGCCCCCACAGATACGCAGTATTTT.

The V gene is TRBV21-1, the J gene TRBJ2-7; the D segment call TRBD1 is taken from the table without a DNA check. TRBV21-1 is a pseudogene locus. CDR3 length: 13 residues. The CDR3 sequence is CASSKDRVSEQYF. The CDR3 DNA is TGTGCCAGCAGCAAAGACAGGGTGAGCGAGCAGTACTTC.

This chain joins TRBV2 and TRBJ1-4; D unresolved. Germline V lookup: CDR1 SNHLY, CDR2 FYNNEI. With 6 bases removed from V and 5 bases from J, the gap between germline ends came to 16 bases. The CDR3 sequence is 15 residues long. The CDR3 DNA follows: TGTGCCAGCAGCAAGCCGGGAGACCGCAATGAAAAACTGTTTTTT. Translated, it gives CASSKPGDRNEKLFF.

This clone was detected once. The V call is TRBV6-6, the J call TRBJ1-2, with D possibly matching TRBD1 (6 bases). The CDR3 loop spans 14 amino acids. Trimming cost V 5 bases and J 5 bases, with 15 bases left between them. Germline CDR1 reads MNHNY; CDR2 reads SVGAGI (reference sequence). Here the CDR3 DNA reads TGTGCCAGCAGTCCAAGGGGGGGCCTATATGGCTACACCTTC. Its protein is CASSPRGGLYGYTF.

In the case of this clone: This specimen includes other DNA sequences encoding the same CDR3. The V call is TRBV11-2, the J call TRBJ2-7; D gene ambiguous. Germline V gene sequence: CDR1 SGHAT, CDR2 FQNNGV. V shed 3 bases and J shed 0 bases, with 9 bases lying between them. The CDR3 is 14 residues long. CDR3: CASSFGGISYEQYF. The DNA of the CDR3 is TGTGCCAGCAGCTTCGGCGGCATCTCCTACGAGCAGTACTTC.

The J gene is TRBJ2-3, the V gene TRBV28, with 8 nucleotides matching TRBD1. This CDR3 is built from 16 residues. J was trimmed by 3 bases and V by 2 bases; bases with no gene match: 7. Per the germline V gene, CDR1 is MDHEN and CDR2 is SYDVKM. The CDR3 DNA follows: TGTGCCAGCAGTTTAAGAGTAACAGGGGGGACAGATACGCAGTATTTT. This translates into CASSLRVTGGTDTQYF. Drawing the rest from reference TRBV28 and TRBJ2-3, the complete variable domain is DVKVTQSSRYLVKRTGEKVFLECVQDMDHENMFWYRQDPGLGLRLIYFSYDVKMKEKGDIPEGYSVSREKKERFSLILESASTNQTSMYLCASSLRVTGGTDTQYFGPGTRLTVL.

To note about this clone: Other nucleotide sequences from this sample produce the same CDR3. The chain joins TRBV9 to TRBJ2-7, with a tentative D call TRBD1 (5 bases). The CDR3 is 14 residues long. The germline gives CDR1 SGDLS, CDR2 YYNGEE. V was clipped by 0 bases and J by 4 bases, with 11 bases between them. CDR3 sequence: CASSVGGLGYEQYF. The CDR3 nucleotides read TGTGCCAGCAGCGTAGGGGGCTTGGGTTACGAGCAGTACTTC.

V usage is TRBV4-1 and J usage is TRBJ1-5; 7 bases are a match to TRBD1. Germline V gene sequence: CDR1 MGHRA, CDR2 YSYEKL. The trim removed 0 bases at V and 3 bases at J, leaving 5 bases unmatched. The CDR3 sequence is 16 residues long. CDR3 nucleotides: TGCGCCAGCAGCCAAGATCAGGGACAGATCAATCAGCCCCAGCATTTT. Residues: CASSQDQGQINQPQHF.

J is TRBJ2-7 and V is TRBV5-8, with 7 bases aligning to TRBD1. With V trimmed by 4 bases and J by 2 bases, 12 bases remained unmatched. The CDR3 runs to 16 residues. Germline V CDR1 and CDR2: SGHTS, YDEGEE. CDR3 nucleotide sequence: TGTGCCAGCAGCCCGGCAGGGGGACGGGACACCTACGAGCAGTACTTC. Translating gives CASSPAGGRDTYEQYF.

Note on this clone: Other DNA sequences in this sample translate to the same CDR3. The chain uses TRBV5-6 and TRBJ2-7; D call uncertain. The CDR3 extends over 14 amino acids. Germline V gene data show CDR1 as SGHDT and CDR2 as YYEEEE. Trimming removed 0 bases from V and 3 bases from J, with 10 bases in between. As DNA, the CDR3 is TGTGCCAGCAGCTTGGAAGGTTCTTACTACGAGCAGTACTTC. Its translation: CASSLEGSYYEQYF.